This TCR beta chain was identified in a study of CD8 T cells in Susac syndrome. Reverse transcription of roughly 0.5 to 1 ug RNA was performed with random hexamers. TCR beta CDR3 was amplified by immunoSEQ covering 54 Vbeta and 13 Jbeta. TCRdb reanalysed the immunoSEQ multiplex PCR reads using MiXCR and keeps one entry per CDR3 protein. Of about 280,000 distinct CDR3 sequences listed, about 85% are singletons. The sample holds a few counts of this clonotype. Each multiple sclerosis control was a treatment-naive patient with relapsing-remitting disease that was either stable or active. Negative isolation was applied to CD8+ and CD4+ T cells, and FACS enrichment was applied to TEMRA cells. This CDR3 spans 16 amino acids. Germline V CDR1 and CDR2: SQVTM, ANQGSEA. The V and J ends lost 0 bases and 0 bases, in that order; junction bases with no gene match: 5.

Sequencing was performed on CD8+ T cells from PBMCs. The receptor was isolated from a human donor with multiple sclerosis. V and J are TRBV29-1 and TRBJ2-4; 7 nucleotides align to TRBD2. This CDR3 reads CSVEEWGGIAKNIQYF. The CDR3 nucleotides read TGCAGCGTTGAAGAATGGGGGGGGATAGCCAAAAACATTCAGTACTTC.